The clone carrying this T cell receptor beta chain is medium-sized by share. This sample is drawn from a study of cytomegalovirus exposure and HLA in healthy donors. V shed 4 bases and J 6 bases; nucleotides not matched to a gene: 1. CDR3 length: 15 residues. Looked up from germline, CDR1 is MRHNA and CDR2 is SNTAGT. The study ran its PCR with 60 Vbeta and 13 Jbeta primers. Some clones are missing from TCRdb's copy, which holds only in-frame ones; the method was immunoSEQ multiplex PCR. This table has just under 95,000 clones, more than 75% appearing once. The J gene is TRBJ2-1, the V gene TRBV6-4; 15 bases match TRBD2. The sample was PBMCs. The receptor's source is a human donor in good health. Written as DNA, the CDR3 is TGTGCCAGCAGTGGGACTAGCGGGGGGGCCAATGAGCAGTTCTTC. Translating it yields CASSGTSGGANEQFF.